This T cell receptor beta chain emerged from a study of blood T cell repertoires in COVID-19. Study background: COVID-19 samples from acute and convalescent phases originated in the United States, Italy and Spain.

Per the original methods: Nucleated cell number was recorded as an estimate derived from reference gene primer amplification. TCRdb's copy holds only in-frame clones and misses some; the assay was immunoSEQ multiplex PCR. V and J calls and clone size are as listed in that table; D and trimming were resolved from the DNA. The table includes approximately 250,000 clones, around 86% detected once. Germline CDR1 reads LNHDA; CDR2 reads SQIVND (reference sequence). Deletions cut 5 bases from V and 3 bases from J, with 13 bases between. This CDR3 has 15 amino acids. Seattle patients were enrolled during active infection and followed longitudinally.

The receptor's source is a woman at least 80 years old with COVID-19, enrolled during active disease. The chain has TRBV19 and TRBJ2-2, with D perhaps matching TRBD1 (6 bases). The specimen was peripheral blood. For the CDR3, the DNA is TGTGCCAGTAGTCCGGCAGGGACATACACCGGGGAGCTGTTTTTT. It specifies CASSPAGTYTGELFF.